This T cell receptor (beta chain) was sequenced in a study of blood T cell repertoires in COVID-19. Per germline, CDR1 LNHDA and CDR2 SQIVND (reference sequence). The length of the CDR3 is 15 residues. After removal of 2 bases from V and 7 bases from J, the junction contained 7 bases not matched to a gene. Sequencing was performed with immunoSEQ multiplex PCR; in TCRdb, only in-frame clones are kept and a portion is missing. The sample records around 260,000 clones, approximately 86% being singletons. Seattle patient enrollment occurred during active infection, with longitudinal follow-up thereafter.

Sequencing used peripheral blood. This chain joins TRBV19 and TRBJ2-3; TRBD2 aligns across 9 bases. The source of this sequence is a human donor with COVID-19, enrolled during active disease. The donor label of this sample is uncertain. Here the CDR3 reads CASSISSGTVYTQYF. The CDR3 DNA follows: TGTGCCAGTAGTATATCTAGCGGGACCGTCTATACGCAGTATTTT. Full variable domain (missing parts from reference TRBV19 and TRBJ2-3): DGGITQSPKYLFRKEGQNVTLSCEQNLNHDAMYWYRQDPGQGLRLIYYSQIVNDFQKGDIAEGYSVSREKKESFPLTVTSAQKNPTAFYLCASSISSGTVYTQYFGPGTRLTVL.